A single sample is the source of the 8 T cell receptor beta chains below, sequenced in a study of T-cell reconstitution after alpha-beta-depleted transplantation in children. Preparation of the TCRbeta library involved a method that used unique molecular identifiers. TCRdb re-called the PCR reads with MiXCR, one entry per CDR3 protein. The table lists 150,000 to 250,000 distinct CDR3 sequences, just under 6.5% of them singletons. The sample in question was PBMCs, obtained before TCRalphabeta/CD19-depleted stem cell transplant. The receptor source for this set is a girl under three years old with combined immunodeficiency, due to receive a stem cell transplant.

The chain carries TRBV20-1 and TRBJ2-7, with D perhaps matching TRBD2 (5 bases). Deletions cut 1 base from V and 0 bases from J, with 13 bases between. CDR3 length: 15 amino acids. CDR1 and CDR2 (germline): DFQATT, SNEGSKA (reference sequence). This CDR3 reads CSARGSSGSSYEQYF. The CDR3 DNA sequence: TGCAGTGCTAGAGGATCCTCGGGGAGCTCCTACGAGCAGTACTTC.

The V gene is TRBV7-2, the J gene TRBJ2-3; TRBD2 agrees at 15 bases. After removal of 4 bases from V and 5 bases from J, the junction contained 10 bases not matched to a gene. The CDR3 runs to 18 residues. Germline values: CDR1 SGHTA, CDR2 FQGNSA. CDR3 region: CASSSRTSGGAGVDTQYF. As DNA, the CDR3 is TGTGCCAGCAGCTCCCGGACTAGCGGGGGGGCCGGTGTAGATACGCAGTATTTT.

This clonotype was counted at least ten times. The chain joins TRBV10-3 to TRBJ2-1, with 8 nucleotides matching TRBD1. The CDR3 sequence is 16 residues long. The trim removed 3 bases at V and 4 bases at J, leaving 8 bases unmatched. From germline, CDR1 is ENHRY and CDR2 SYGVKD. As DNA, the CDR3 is TGTGCCATCAGTGAAGGCAGGGGGCGCGGGTACAATGAGCAGTTCTTC. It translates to CAISEGRGRGYNEQFF.

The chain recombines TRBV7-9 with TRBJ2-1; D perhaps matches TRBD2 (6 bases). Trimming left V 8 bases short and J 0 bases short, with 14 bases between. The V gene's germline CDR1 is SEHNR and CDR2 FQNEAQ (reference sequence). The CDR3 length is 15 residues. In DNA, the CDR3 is TGTGCCAGCCTGCGGGGCGAACGCTCCTACAATGAGCAGTTCTTC. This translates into CASLRGERSYNEQFF. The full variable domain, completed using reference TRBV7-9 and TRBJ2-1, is DTGVSQNPRHKITKRGQNVTFRCDPISEHNRLYWYRQTLGQGPEFLTYFQNEAQLEKSRLLSDRFSAERPKGSFSTLEIQRTEQGDSAMYLCASLRGERSYNEQFFGPGTRLTVL.

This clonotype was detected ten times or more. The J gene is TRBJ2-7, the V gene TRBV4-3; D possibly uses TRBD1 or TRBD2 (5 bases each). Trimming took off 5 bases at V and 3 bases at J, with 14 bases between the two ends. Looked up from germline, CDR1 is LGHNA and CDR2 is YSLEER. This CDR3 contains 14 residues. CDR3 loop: CASSLTGQGYEQYF. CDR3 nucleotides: TGCGCCAGCAGCTTGACGGGGCAGGGCTACGAGCAGTACTTC.

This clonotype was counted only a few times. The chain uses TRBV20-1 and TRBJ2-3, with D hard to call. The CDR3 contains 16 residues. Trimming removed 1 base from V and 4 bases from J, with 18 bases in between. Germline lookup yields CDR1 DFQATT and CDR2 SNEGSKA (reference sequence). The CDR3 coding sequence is TGCAGTGCTAGAGTACCGGGTCTATTGTTCCCAGATACGCAGTATTTT. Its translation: CSARVPGLLFPDTQYF.

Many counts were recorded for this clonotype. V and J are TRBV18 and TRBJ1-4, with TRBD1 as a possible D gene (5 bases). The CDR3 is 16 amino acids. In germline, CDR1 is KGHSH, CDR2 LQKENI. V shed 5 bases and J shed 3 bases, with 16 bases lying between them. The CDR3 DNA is TGTGCCAGCTCAGCGGTCGGAGGGGCTCCTAATGAAAAACTGTTTTTT. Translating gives CASSAVGGAPNEKLFF. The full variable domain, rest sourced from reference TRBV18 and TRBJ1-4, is NAGVMQNPRHLVRRRGQEARLRCSPMKGHSHVYWYRQLPEEGLKFMVYLQKENIIDESGMPKERFSAEFPKEGPSILRIQQVVRGDSAAYFCASSAVGGAPNEKLFFGSGTQLSVL.

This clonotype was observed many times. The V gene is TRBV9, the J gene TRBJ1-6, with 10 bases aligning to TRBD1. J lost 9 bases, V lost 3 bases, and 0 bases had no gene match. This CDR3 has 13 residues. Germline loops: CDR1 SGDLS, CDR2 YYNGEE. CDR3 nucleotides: TGTGCCAGCAGCGGGACAGGGGGTTCACCCCTCCACTTT. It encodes CASSGTGGSPLHF. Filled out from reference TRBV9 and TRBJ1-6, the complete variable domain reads DSGVTQTPKHLITATGQRVTLRCSPRSGDLSVYWYQQSLDQGLQFLIQYYNGEERAKGNILERFSAQQFPDLHSELNLSSLELGDSALYFCASSGTGGSPLHFGNGTRLTVT.